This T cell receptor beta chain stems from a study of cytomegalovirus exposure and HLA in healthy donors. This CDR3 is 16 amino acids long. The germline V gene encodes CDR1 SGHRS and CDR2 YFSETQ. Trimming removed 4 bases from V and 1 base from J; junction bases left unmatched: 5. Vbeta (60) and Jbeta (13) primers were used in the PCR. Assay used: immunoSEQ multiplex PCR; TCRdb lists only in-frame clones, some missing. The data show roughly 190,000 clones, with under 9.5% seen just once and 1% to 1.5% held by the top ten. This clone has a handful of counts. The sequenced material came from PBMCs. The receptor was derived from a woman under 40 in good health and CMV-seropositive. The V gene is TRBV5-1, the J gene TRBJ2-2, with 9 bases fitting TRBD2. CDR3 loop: CASSPRTSENTGELFF. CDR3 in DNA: TGCGCCAGCAGCCCAAGGACTAGCGAGAACACCGGGGAGCTGTTTTTT.